The source of this TCR beta chain is a study of T cell responses to AZD1222 COVID-19 vaccine. Method: immunoSEQ multiplex PCR; TCRdb's copy keeps in-frame clones and lacks some. The sample lists 40,000 to 60,000 clones, approximately 90% occurring once. This CDR3 spans 14 amino acids. The J segment lost 2 bases and the V segment lost 5 bases, leaving 7 bases of the junction unmatched. CDR1 and CDR2 from the germline V gene are SGHRS and YFSETQ. The chain is built from TRBV5-1 and TRBJ2-7; the match to TRBD1 covers 7 bases. This specimen was peripheral blood, taken 28 days after the second AZD1222 dose. This TCR derives from an adult who received the AZD1222 COVID-19 vaccine. For the CDR3, the DNA is TGCGCCAGCAGTCCTAGGGGGCGCCCCTACGAGCAGTACTTC. It translates to CASSPRGRPYEQYF.